These T cell receptor beta chains were read from a single sample in a study of OX40 agonist ivuxolimab in advanced cancers. Sequencing used immunoSEQ multiplex PCR; TCRdb keeps in-frame clones, though not all of them. The data contain about 70,000 clones, roughly 83% of them singletons. This specimen consisted of CD4+ or CD8+ T cells sorted from blood, obtained in a trial of the OX40 agonist ivuxolimab. Receptor source: an adult with an advanced solid tumor such as melanoma, head and neck, liver or kidney cancer. The CDR3 runs from the conserved cysteine through the conserved F or W. Fields, in order: D gene, J gene, V gene, clone size, CDR3 DNA, CDR3 protein. D genes are given only for firm matches. A row's size may be missing; if present it is once, few, many or a size class.

- | TRBJ2-6 | TRBV4-1 | - | TGCGCCAGCAGCCGAGATTCTGGGGCCAACGTCCTGACTTTC | CASSRDSGANVLTF
- | TRBJ1-2 | TRBV6-5 | - | TGTGCCAGCAGGGGAGGGAACTATGGCTACACCTTC | CASRGGNYGYTF
- | TRBJ1-4 | TRBV5-1 | - | TGCGCCAGCAGCTTGGCCCAAGGTAGAGATGAAAAACTGTTTTTT | CASSLAQGRDEKLFF
- | TRBJ1-3 | TRBV6-6 | once | TGTGCCAGCCTCAGGGAGACTGGAAACACCATATATTTT | CASLRETGNTIYF
TRBD1 | TRBJ2-1 | TRBV18 | once | TGTGCCAGCTCCCCCTCAGGACAGGGACTTGTTGAGCAGTTCTTC | CASSPSGQGLVEQFF
TRBD1 | TRBJ2-2 | TRBV6-1 | - | TGTGCCAGCAGTGTACAGGGGACCGGGGAGCTGTTTTTT | CASSVQGTGELFF
TRBD2 | TRBJ2-7 | TRBV11-2 | - | TGTGCCAGCAGCTTAGGCGGGAGTACCTACGAGCAGTACTTC | CASSLGGSTYEQYF
- | TRBJ2-2 | TRBV27 | - | TGTGCCAGCAGTGGCGGGACGAACACCGGGGAGCTGTTTTTT | CASSGGTNTGELFF
- | TRBJ2-2 | TRBV5-1 | - | TGCGCCAGCATGAAGGCTACTGGGGACCGGGAGCTGTTTTTT | CASMKATGDRELFF
- | TRBJ2-3 | TRBV7-3 | - | TGTGCCAGCAGCTTAGCAGGGAGTGTCTCAGATACGCAGTATTTT | CASSLAGSVSDTQYF
- | TRBJ1-1 | TRBV6-4 | - | TGTGCCAGCAGTGTACAGGGGAACACTGAAGCTTTCTTT | CASSVQGNTEAFF
- | TRBJ1-1 | TRBV7-3 | medium-sized | TGTGCCAGCAGACAGGGATTGAACACTGAAGCTTTCTTT | CASRQGLNTEAFF
TRBD1 | TRBJ1-1 | TRBV11-1 | few | TGTGCCAGCAGCTCTGACCCGGACAGGCAAGCTTTCTTT | CASSSDPDRQAFF
- | TRBJ1-1 | TRBV4-1 | - | TGCGCCAGCAGCCTGACCTCACTAGGAATTAACACTGAAGCTTTCTTT | CASSLTSLGINTEAFF
- | TRBJ1-1 | TRBV19 | - | TGTGCCAGTAGTGTTAACAGGGTAGAAGCTGAAGCTTTCTTT | CASSVNRVEAEAFF
TRBD2 | TRBJ2-7 | TRBV6-6 | - | TGTGCCAGCACCCCGAGGACTAGCGGGAGTTACGAGCAGTACTTC | CASTPRTSGSYEQYF
TRBD1 | TRBJ2-1 | TRBV11-2 | - | TGTGCCAGCAGCTTAAGACAGGGGCTCGTTGAGCAGTTCTTC | CASSLRQGLVEQFF
- | TRBJ2-1 | TRBV7-8 | - | TGTGCCAGCAGCTTAGAACAGGGAGCCTACAATGAGCAGTTCTTC | CASSLEQGAYNEQFF
TRBD2 | TRBJ2-7 | TRBV7-9 | - | TGTGCCAGCAGCTCAAAACTAGCGGGAATCCACGAGCAGTACTTC | CASSSKLAGIHEQYF
- | TRBJ1-4 | TRBV5-6 | - | TGTGCCAGCAGCTTGGAGACATCTTTTACAACTAATGAAAAACTGTTTTTT | CASSLETSFTTNEKLFF
- | TRBJ2-3 | TRBV7-2 | - | TGTGCCAGCAGCCCGACCACAGATACGCAGTATTTT | CASSPTTDTQYF
TRBD1 | TRBJ1-5 | TRBV23-1 | - | TGCGCCAGCAGTCAAATGGGACAGGATAGCAATCAGCCCCAGCATTTT | CASSQMGQDSNQPQHF
- | TRBJ2-5 | TRBV4-1 | - | TGCGCCAGCAGCCATGAACGTTCAGGGTCCGGGGAGACCCAGTACTTC | CASSHERSGSGETQYF